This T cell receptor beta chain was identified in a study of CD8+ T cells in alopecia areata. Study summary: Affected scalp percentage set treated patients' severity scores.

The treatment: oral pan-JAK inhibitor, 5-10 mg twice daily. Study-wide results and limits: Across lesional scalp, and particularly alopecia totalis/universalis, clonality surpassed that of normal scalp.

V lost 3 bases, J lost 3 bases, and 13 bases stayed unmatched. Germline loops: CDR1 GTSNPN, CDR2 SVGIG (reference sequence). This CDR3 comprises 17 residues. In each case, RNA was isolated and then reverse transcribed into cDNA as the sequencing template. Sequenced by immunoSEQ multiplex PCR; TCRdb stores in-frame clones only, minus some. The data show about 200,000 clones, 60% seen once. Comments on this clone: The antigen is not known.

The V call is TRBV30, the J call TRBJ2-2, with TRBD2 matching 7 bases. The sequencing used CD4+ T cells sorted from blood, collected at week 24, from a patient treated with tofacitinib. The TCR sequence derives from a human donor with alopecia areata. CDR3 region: CAWRARGLLYDTGELFF. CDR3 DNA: TGTGCCTGGAGAGCCCGGGGACTACTGTATGACACCGGGGAGCTGTTTTTT.